This T cell receptor beta chain was captured in a study of regulatory T cells in long-lasting Graves disease. General observations from the study: Preferential use of TRBV28, TRBJ1-2 and TRBJ2-5 was seen in persistent disease.

Assembly of TCR beta libraries relied on iRepertoire HTBI primers together with Arm-PCR of CDR3 regions. MiXCR was run by TCRdb on the multiplex PCR reads, yielding one entry per CDR3 protein. The table lists over 500,000 distinct CDR3 sequences, about 15% of them singletons. Time point defined: newly diagnosed GD, antithyroid drugs for less than 3 months. The TCR library was made from RNA that had been extracted from PBMCs in TRIzol. American Thyroid Association guidelines served as the basis for diagnosing Graves' disease. This clonotype has at least ten counts. The antigen remains unidentified. The CDR3 totals 15 residues. Trimming removed 5 bases at V and 1 base at J, with 14 bases between. This sample also belongs to another study, concerning T cells in Graves' hyperthyroidism and ophthalmopathy.

The chain links TRBV12-3 or TRBV12-4 to TRBJ1-1; D might be TRBD1 (6 bases). The input for sequencing was peripheral blood mononuclear cells (PBMCs), taken at new diagnosis, from a patient treated with antithyroid drugs. The TCR originated in a man between 18 and 35 years old with Graves disease. CDR3 sequence reads: CASSLRQAKNTEAFF. The DNA for the CDR3 is TGTGCCAGCAGTCTACGACAGGCGAAGAACACTGAAGCTTTCTTT.